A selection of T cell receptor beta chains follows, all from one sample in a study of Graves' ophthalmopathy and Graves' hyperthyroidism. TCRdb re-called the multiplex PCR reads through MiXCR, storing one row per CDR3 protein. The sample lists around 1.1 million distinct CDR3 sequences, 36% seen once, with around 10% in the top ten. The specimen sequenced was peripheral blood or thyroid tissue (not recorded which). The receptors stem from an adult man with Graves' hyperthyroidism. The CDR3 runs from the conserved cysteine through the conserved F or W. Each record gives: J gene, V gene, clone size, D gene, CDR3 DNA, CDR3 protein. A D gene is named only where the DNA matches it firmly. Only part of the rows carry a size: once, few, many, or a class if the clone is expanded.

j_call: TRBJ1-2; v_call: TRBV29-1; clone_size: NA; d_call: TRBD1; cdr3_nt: TGCAGCGTCGAAGCCACGACAGGGGGGGACGGCTACACCTTC; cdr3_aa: CSVEATTGGDGYTF
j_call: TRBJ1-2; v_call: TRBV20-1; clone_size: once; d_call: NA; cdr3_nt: TGCAGTGCTGAAAAGTCGACAGGTTATGGCTACACCTTC; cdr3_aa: CSAEKSTGYGYTF
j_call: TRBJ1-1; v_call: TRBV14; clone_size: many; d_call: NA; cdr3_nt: TGTGCCAGCAGCCTCAGCAGAATGAACACTGAAGCTTTCTTT; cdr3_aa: CASSLSRMNTEAFF
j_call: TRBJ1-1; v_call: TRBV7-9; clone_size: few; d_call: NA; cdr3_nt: TGTGCCAGCAGCCTCCGGGACGGAGAAACTGAAGCTTTCTTT; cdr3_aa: CASSLRDGETEAFF
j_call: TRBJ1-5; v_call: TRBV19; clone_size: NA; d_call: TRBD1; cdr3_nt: TGTGCCAGTAGTCCGACAGGGGACAATCAGCATTTT; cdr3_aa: CASSPTGDNQHF
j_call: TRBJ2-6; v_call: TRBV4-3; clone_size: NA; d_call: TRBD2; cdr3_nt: TGCGCCAGCAGCCAATGGCTAGCGGGAGGGCAGGGGGCCAACGTCCTGACTTTC; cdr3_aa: CASSQWLAGGQGANVLTF
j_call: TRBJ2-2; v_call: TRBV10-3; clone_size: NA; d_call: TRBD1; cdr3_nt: TGTGCCGTGAAGCCCGTAGGGGGCTTGGTCACCGGGGAGCTGTTTTTT; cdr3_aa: CAVKPVGGLVTGELFF
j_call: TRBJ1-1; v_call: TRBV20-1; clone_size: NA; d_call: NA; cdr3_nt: TGCAGTGCTAGAGATAGGTGGGGCAAACAGAATGAAGCTTTCTTT; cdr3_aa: CSARDRWGKQNEAFF
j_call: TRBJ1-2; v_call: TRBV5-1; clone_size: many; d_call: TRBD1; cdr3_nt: TGCGCCAGCAGCCCAGGACTGACAGGGCCGGACTATGGCTACACCTTC; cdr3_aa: CASSPGLTGPDYGYTF
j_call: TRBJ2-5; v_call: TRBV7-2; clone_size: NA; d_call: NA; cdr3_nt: TGTGCCAGCAGCTTAGGTCGGGGCTATGCGATGGAGACCCAGTACTTC; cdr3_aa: CASSLGRGYAMETQYF
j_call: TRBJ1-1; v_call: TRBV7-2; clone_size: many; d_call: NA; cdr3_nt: TGTGCCAGCGCTTTGAGCTTTAACACTGAAGCTTTCTTT; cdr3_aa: CASALSFNTEAFF
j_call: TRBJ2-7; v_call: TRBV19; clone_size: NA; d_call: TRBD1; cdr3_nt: TGTGCCAGTAGTACAAGGACAGGGACCTACGAGCGGTACTTC; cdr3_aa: CASSTRTGTYERYF
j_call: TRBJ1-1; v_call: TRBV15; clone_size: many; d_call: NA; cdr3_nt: TGTGCCACCAGTATCCGGGGTTCCACTGAAGCTTTCTTT; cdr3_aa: CATSIRGSTEAFF
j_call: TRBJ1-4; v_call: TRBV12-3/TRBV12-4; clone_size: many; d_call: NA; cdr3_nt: TGTGCCAGCAGACAGCGTAATGAAAAACTGTTTTTT; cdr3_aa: CASRQRNEKLFF
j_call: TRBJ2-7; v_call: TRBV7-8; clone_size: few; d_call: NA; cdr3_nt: TGTGCCAGCAGCTTATTTGCCCGAACGGGGGCGCCTTCCTACGAGCAGTACTTC; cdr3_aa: CASSLFARTGAPSYEQYF
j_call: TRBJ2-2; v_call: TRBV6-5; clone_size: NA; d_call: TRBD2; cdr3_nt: TGTGCCAGCACAGGACTAGCGACGAACACCGGGGAGCTGTTTTTT; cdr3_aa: CASTGLATNTGELFF
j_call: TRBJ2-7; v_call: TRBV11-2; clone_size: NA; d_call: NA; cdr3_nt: TGTGCCAGCAGCTTAATCATGAGAGGTCGGTCCTACGAGCAGTACTTC; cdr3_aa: CASSLIMRGRSYEQYF
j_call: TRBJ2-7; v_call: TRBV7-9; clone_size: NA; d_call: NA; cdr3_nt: TGTGCCAGCAGCTTGAAGGGGGGAAGTCAGCAGTACTTC; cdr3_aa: CASSLKGGSQQYF
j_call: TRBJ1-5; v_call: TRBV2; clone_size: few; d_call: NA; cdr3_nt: TGTGCCAGCAGTAAAGCGGGGACAAATCAGCCCCAGCATTTT; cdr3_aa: CASSKAGTNQPQHF
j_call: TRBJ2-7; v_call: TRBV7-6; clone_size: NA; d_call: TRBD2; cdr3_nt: TGTGCCAGCAGGCCGAATGGCGGGAGATACGAGCAGTACTTC; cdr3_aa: CASRPNGGRYEQYF
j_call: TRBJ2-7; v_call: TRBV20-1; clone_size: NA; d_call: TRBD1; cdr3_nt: TGCAGTGCTAGACCGGGACAGGGGTTCCTCCACGAGCAGTACTTC; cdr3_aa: CSARPGQGFLHEQYF
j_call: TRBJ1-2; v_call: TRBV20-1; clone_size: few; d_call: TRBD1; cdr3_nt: TGCAGTGCTAGAGAGGACCCAACGGGACAGTCCGGGACCTTC; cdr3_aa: CSAREDPTGQSGTF
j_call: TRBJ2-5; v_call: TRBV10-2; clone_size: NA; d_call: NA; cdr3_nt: TGCGCCAGCAGTGCCCCCGCGAGGACCCAGTACTTC; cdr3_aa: CASSAPARTQYF
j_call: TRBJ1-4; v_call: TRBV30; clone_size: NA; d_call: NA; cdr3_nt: TGTGCCTGGAGCCTGCCGTGGAGTGCAACTAATGAAAAACTGTTTTTT; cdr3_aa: CAWSLPWSATNEKLFF
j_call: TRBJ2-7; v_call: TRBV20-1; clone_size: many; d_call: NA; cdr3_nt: TGCAGTGCTCACGCTCCGGAAAGCTCCTACGAGCAGTACTTC; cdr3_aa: CSAHAPESSYEQYF
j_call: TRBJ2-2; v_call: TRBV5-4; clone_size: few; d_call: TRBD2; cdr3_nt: TGTGCCAGCAGCTCGAGTAGCGGGGCCACCGGGGAGCTGTTTTTT; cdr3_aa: CASSSSSGATGELFF
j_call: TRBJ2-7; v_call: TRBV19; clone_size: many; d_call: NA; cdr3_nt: TGTGCCAGTAGTATCAATCGGGAGACCTACGAGCAGTACTTC; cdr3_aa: CASSINRETYEQYF
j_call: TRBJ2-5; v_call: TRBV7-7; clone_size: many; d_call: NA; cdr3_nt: TGTGCCAGCAGCCAGGGGCCGGGGGAGACCCAGTACTTC; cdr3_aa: CASSQGPGETQYF
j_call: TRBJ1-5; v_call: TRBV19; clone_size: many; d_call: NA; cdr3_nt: TGTGCCAGTAGTTCCTCTCCAAGTCAGCCCCAGCATTTT; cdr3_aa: CASSSSPSQPQHF
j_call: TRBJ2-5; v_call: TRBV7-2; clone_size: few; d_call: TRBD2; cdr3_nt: TGTGCCAGCAGCAAGGGACTAGCGGGAAAAGAGACCCAGTACTTC; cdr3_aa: CASSKGLAGKETQYF
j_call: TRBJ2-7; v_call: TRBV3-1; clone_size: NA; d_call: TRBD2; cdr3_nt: TGTGCCAGCAGCCAAGCAGCGGGGGCGCCGTACGAGCAGTACTTC; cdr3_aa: CASSQAAGAPYEQYF
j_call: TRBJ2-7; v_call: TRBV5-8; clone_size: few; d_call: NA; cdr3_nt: TGTGCCAGCAGCTTGATTGTTATGGTAACCTACGAGCAGTACTTC; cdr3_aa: CASSLIVMVTYEQYF
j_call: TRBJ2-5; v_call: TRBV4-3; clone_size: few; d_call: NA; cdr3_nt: TGCGCCAGCAGCCAAGATCTGGGGGGATTGTCGACCCAGTACTTC; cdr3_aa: CASSQDLGGLSTQYF
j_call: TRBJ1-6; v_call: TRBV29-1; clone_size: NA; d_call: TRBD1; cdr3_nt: TGCAGCGTCCGGGCCGGGACAGGGGGCAATTCACCCCTCCACTTT; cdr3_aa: CSVRAGTGGNSPLHF
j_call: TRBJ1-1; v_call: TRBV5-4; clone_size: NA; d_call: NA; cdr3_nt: TGTGCCAGCAGAATGCGGACAGAGCCTGAAGCTTTCTTT; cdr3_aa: CASRMRTEPEAFF
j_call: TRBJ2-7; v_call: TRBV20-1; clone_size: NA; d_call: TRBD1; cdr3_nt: TGCAGTGCTGGGGGGGAGCCGGGACAGGGTTTGTTCGAGCAGTACTTC; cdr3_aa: CSAGGEPGQGLFEQYF
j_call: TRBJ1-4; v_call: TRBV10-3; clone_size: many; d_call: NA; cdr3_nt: TGTGCCATCAGTGAATCGGGGCGGGGGAAACTGTTTTTT; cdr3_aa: CAISESGRGKLFF
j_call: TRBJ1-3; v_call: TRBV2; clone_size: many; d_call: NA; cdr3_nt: TGTGCCAGCACCCCACGGACGGGCTATCCCGATTTT; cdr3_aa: CASTPRTGYPDF
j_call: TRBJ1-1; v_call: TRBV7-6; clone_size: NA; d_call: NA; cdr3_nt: TGTGCCAGCACCGAAGGGGGACGAGGAAACACTGAAGCTTTCTTT; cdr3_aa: CASTEGGRGNTEAFF
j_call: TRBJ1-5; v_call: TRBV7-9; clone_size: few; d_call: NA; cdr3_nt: TGTGCCAGCAGCTTTAGCCAGGGTTTT; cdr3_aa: CASSFSQGF
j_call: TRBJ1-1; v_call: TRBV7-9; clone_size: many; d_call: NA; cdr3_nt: TGTGCCAGCAGCTTCTTCGGGACCGTGGTGAACACTGAAGCTTTCTTT; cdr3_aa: CASSFFGTVVNTEAFF
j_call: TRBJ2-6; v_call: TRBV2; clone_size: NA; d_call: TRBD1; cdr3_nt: TGTGCCAGCAGAACACTGAGGGACAGCAGCTCTGGGGCCAACGTCCTGACTTTC; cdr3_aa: CASRTLRDSSSGANVLTF
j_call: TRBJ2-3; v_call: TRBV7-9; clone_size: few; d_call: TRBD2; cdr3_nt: TGTGCCAGCAGCTTAAAGCGGGGTTACACAGATACGCAGTATTTT; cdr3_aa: CASSLKRGYTDTQYF
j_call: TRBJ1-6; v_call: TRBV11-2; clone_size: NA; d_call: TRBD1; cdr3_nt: TGTGCCAGCAGCGATACCGGGACAGGTCAAGGTCGCTATAATTCACCCCTCCACTTT; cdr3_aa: CASSDTGTGQGRYNSPLHF
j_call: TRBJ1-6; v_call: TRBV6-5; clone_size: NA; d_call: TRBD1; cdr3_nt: TGTGCCAGCAGGAGGGGGCATAATTCACCCCTCCACTTT; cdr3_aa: CASRRGHNSPLHF
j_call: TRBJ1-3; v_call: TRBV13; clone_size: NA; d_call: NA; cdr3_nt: TGTGCCAGCAGCGTAAATCGGGTTTTCTCTGGAAACACCATATATTTT; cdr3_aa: CASSVNRVFSGNTIYF
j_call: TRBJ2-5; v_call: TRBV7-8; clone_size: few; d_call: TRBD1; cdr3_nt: TGTGCCAGCAGCTTAGATGGGGGACAGGGAGAGGAGTGGGACAAGACCCAGTACTTC; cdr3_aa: CASSLDGGQGEEWDKTQYF
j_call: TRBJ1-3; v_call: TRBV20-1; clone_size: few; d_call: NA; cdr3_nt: TGCAGTGCTAGACGGGACGAGGGAAACACCATATATTTT; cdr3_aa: CSARRDEGNTIYF
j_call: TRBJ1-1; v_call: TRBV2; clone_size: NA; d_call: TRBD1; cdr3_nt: TGTGCCAGCAACCTTCCAGGGGGCTACACTGAAGCTTTCTTT; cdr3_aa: CASNLPGGYTEAFF
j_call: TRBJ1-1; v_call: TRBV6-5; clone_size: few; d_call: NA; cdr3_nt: TGTGCCAGCAGTTACAGGGGGTCCCGGTCGCTTGAAGCTTTCTTT; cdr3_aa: CASSYRGSRSLEAFF
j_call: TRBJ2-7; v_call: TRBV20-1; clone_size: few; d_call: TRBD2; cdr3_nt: TGCAGTGCTAGACCTACTAGCGGGAGCCGCTACGAGCAGTACTTC; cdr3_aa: CSARPTSGSRYEQYF